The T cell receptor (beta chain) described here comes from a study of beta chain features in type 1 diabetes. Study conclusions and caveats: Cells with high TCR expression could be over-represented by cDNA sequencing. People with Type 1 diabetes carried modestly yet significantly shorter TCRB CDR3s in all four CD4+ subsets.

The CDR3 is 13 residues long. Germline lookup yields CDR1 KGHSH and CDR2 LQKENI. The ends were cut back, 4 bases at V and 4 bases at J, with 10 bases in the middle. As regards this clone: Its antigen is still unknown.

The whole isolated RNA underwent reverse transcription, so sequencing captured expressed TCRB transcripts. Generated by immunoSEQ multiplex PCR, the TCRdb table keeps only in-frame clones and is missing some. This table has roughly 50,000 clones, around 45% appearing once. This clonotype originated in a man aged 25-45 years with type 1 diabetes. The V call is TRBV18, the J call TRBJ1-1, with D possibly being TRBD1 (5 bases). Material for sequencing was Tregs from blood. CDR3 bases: TGTGCCAGCTCACAGGGTCAGGGCACTGAAGCTTTCTTT. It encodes CASSQGQGTEAFF.